Included here is one T cell receptor (beta chain) sequence, with context. Primed by a sample-barcoded 5' primer and a J-beta primer mix, a second PCR proceeded for about 6 to 11 cycles. TCRdb passed the 5' RACE reads through MiXCR, listing each CDR3 protein once. The sample gives fewer than 700,000 distinct CDR3 sequences, 40% to 55% of which show up once; about 22% is in the top ten. The CDR3 is 17 amino acids. The germline gives CDR1 LGHNA, CDR2 YNFKEQ. V shed 0 bases and J 8 bases; nucleotides not matched to a gene: 11. This entry comes from a study of blood T cells in healthy people across ages. Sequenced sample: blood. The receptor was isolated from an elderly man in good health. V usage is TRBV4-2 and J usage is TRBJ2-2, with TRBD2 matching over 8 bases. The CDR3 spells CASSQDPAGGPQGELFF. Here the CDR3 DNA reads TGTGCCAGCAGCCAAGATCCGGCGGGGGGACCTCAAGGGGAGCTGTTTTTT.